This T cell receptor (beta chain) comes out of a study of early T cells in non-severe SARS-CoV-2 infection (dated by TCRdb to about 2021). General notes on the study: Bulk RNA from unsorted whole blood was used for TCR sequencing, so alpha and beta chains could not be paired. Paper-wide results and their limitations: VDJdb matching was skewed toward anti-spike CD8 responses and likely underestimated virus-specific expansions, missing private and CD4 specificities.

Turning to this clonotype: Its binding antigen is unknown. No clone much larger than this one lies a single base away; base qualities are absent.

Receptor libraries were prepared by 5' RACE. TCRdb shows the sequencer as NextSeq 500. Unique molecular identifiers were attached to individual cDNA molecules in the TCR library protocol so that sequencing error and PCR bias could be corrected. TCR alpha and beta chains were both sequenced, and the abundances of alpha and beta sequences in each sample were closely correlated with each other. The original methods were these. Decombinator V4 was used to annotate the V gene, J gene and CDR3 of the TCR sequences. Expanded TCRs were defined as changing significantly between any two time points under a Poisson model with p below 0.0001. TCR abundances were normalised to the total number of TCRs sequenced per sample and were expressed as counts per million. MAIT TCRs were defined by TRAV1-2 paired with TRAJ12, TRAJ20 or TRAJ33, and iNKT TCRs by TRAV10 paired with TRAJ18. VDJdb, accessed 1 November 2021, was searched for CMV, EBV and SARS-CoV-2 annotated TCRs, excluding TCRs annotated for multiple antigens. The public sequencing data were trimmed at Q25 with fastp and processed into clonotypes with MiXCR by TCRdb, which kept only in-frame beta chains. Here each entry gathers all rows of one CDR3 protein and keeps the most common genes and DNA. The V and J calls, along with clone size, are taken from TCRdb and not from the paper's own processing. Across this sample there are about 62,000 distinct CDR3 sequences, with about 9.3% seen only once. 1.2% of the sample comes from the top ten.

Trimming costs V 4 bases and J 1 base, and their ends lie 8 bases apart. There are 13 amino acids in the CDR3, from cysteine to phenylalanine inclusive. Only CDR3 DNA remains: 39 bases, in frame from the first base. From a lookup of the germline V gene, CDR1 and CDR2 are SGHRS and YFSETQ. A case-control design nested within a healthcare worker cohort in London, UK, was used, with weekly nasopharyngeal swab PCR tests and blood sampling performed. Between 23 and 31 March 2020, the week of the UK lockdown, healthcare workers were enrolled and then followed up weekly for as long as 16 weeks. Sequenced material: whole blood. The sequence derives from an adult who was a healthcare worker with PCR-confirmed SARS-CoV-2 infection or an uninfected control (not recorded which). The sequence is built from TRBV5-1 and TRBJ1-1; the D gene cannot be resolved reliably. The encoded CDR3 is CASSPTTNTEAFF. The DNA reads as follows: TGCGCCAGCAGCCCTACAACGAACACTGAAGCTTTCTTT.